This T cell receptor beta chain was captured in a study of beta chain features in type 1 diabetes. The sequenced template was cDNA made from the entire isolated RNA. Sequencing used immunoSEQ multiplex PCR; TCRdb keeps in-frame clones, though not all of them. The sample holds a few hundred thousand clones, 12% to 15% seen once. Study findings and constraints: There was no resolution here of whether HLA type influences TCRB rearrangement. Naive, central memory and Treg TCRB repertoires seemed to resemble each other more closely in patients than they did in healthy donors.

Sorted cells reached over 95% purity in every population. This clone has just a few counts. Its cognate antigen is unknown. The material sequenced was central memory CD4+ T cells from blood. This TCR derives from a man under 40 in good health.

For the CDR3, the DNA is TGCAGCGTTGGGGGAGGGGTCGAGCAGTACTTC. Protein: CSVGGGVEQYF. The rearrangement uses TRBV29-1 and TRBJ2-7; TRBD2 matches at 7 bases. With V trimmed by 4 bases and J by 6 bases, 3 bases remained unmatched. CDR1 SQVTM and CDR2 ANQGSEA come from the germline V gene. The CDR3 has 11 residues.